The 28 T cell receptor beta chains below all came from one sample that was sequenced in a study of immune evolution from preneoplasia to lung adenocarcinoma. Assay: immunoSEQ multiplex PCR; the TCRdb copy retains only in-frame clones and omits some. The profile shows about 6,300 clones, roughly 79% of them singletons. The sequenced sample consisted of FFPE minimally invasive lung adenocarcinoma tissue. The receptors stem from a person aged 60-79 years with lung adenocarcinoma.

This clone was detected a few times. The V and J genes are TRBV28 and TRBJ1-2, with 9 bases that match TRBD1. Trimming removed 6 bases from V and 6 bases from J; junction bases left unmatched: 8. CDR1 and CDR2 (germline): MDHEN, SYDVKM. The CDR3 runs 14 residues. CDR3 sequence: CASRPGTGKHGYTF. The CDR3 DNA reads as TGTGCCAGCAGACCCGGGACAGGGAAGCATGGCTACACCTTC.

V is TRBV14 and J is TRBJ1-2, with unresolved D. Trimming took off 1 base at V and 4 bases at J, with 7 bases between the two ends. CDR1 is SGHDN, CDR2 FVKESK, per germline. CDR3 size: 13 residues. Written as DNA, the CDR3 is TGTGCCAGCAGCCAAGTAACCAGCTATGGCTACACCTTC. Amino acid sequence: CASSQVTSYGYTF.

This clone has a handful of counts. This chain uses TRBV30 with TRBJ1-5; D gene uncertain. The CDR3 is 13 amino acids. V lost 4 bases, J lost 3 bases, and 10 bases lay in between. The germline V gene has CDR1 GTSNPN and CDR2 SVGIG (reference sequence). The CDR3 DNA follows: TGTGCCTGGACCGCGGATAACAATCAGCCCCAGCATTTT. Translating it yields CAWTADNNQPQHF.

The gene calls are TRBV7-9 and TRBJ1-2; D remains ambiguous. The CDR3 is 13 amino acids. Germline V CDR1 and CDR2: SEHNR, FQNEAQ (reference sequence). The germline V and J ends were trimmed by 1 base and 2 bases, with 5 bases remaining between them. The CDR3 region is CASSLEENYGYTF. The CDR3 DNA sequence: TGTGCCAGCAGCTTAGAAGAAAACTATGGCTACACCTTC.

V is TRBV28 and J is TRBJ1-4; unclear D gene. The length of the CDR3 is 14 residues. Deletions cut 6 bases from V and 7 bases from J, with 15 bases between. The V gene's germline CDR1 is MDHEN and CDR2 SYDVKM. The CDR3 here is CASSSLLPSEKLFF. In DNA form, the CDR3 reads TGTGCCAGCAGCTCTCTGTTACCGAGTGAAAAACTGTTTTTT. Drawing the rest from reference TRBV28 and TRBJ1-4, the complete variable domain is DVKVTQSSRYLVKRTGEKVFLECVQDMDHENMFWYRQDPGLGLRLIYFSYDVKMKEKGDIPEGYSVSREKKERFSLILESASTNQTSMYLCASSSLLPSEKLFFGSGTQLSVL.

The chain has TRBV9 and TRBJ1-6; the match to TRBD1 covers 7 bases. V shed 3 bases and J 11 bases; nucleotides not matched to a gene: 8. The germline gives CDR1 SGDLS, CDR2 YYNGEE. CDR3 size: 14 residues. The CDR3 DNA sequence: TGTGCCAGCAGCGAGGGGGACAGACTCACACCCCTCCACTTT. Its translation: CASSEGDRLTPLHF.

CDR3 in amino acids: CASSFGLAGYTDTQYF. As DNA, the CDR3 is TGTGCCAGCAGCTTTGGGCTAGCGGGGTACACAGATACGCAGTATTTT. The gene calls are TRBV7-2 and TRBJ2-3, with 9 positions matching TRBD2. Germline CDR1 SGHTA, CDR2 FQGNSA. V was pared by 3 bases and J by 2 bases, with 6 bases of the junction left unmatched. The CDR3 extends over 16 amino acids.

This clone was observed a handful of times. The chain combines TRBV7-9 with TRBJ1-4, with D unresolved. Germline V gene lookup returns CDR1 SEHNR and CDR2 FQNEAQ (reference sequence). V lost 5 bases to trimming and J lost 8 bases, with 12 bases between them. The CDR3 length is 13 residues. The CDR3 region is CASSATTGEKLFF. In DNA form, the CDR3 reads TGTGCCAGCAGCGCAACCACGGGGGAAAAACTGTTTTTT.

J is TRBJ2-7 and V is TRBV19; D is possibly TRBD2 (6 bases). The germline V gene has CDR1 LNHDA and CDR2 SQIVND (reference sequence). Trimming removed 5 bases at V and 2 bases at J, with 13 bases between. The CDR3 has 14 amino acids. The chain's CDR3 is CASSPRGKAYEQYF. In DNA, the CDR3 is TGTGCCAGTAGTCCTCGCGGGAAAGCCTACGAGCAGTACTTC.

CDR3 nucleotide sequence: TGTGCCAGCAGTCCAAGGGGGCGGGAGGGATACGAGCAGTACTTC. It encodes CASSPRGREGYEQYF. This sequence joins TRBV28 and TRBJ2-7; TRBD2 matches 9 bases. The CDR3 contains 15 residues. Germline CDR1 and CDR2: MDHEN and SYDVKM. The J segment lost 4 bases and the V segment lost 5 bases, leaving 9 bases of the junction unmatched. The variable domain in full, with the rest retrieved from reference TRBV28 and TRBJ2-7, is DVKVTQSSRYLVKRTGEKVFLECVQDMDHENMFWYRQDPGLGLRLIYFSYDVKMKEKGDIPEGYSVSREKKERFSLILESASTNQTSMYLCASSPRGREGYEQYFGPGTRLTVT.

J is TRBJ2-1 and V is TRBV10-3; D could derive from TRBD1 or TRBD2 (5 bases each). CDR1 ENHRY and CDR2 SYGVKD come from the germline V gene. CDR3 length equals 13 residues. V was pared by 3 bases and J by 8 bases, with 11 bases between. Here the CDR3 DNA reads TGTGCCATCAGTGATCGGGACGCGCATGAGCAGTTCTTC. As protein: CAISDRDAHEQFF.

The rearrangement joins TRBV9 to TRBJ2-3, with 10 bases that match TRBD1. From germline, CDR1 is SGDLS and CDR2 YYNGEE. V was clipped by 4 bases and J by 2 bases; unmatched bases: 7. The length of the CDR3 is 16 residues. The CDR3 protein is CASSPRTGGNTDTQYF. The CDR3 DNA reads TGTGCCAGCAGCCCACGGACAGGGGGTAACACAGATACGCAGTATTTT.

V gene TRBV6-5 combines with J gene TRBJ2-1; the D is unclear. In germline, CDR1 is MNHEY, CDR2 SVGAGI. Trimming pared 6 bases from V and 0 bases from J, leaving 9 bases between. The CDR3 spans 14 residues. DNA of the CDR3: TGTGCCAGCAGGCCGGTATTCTCCTACAATGAGCAGTTCTTC. Translating gives CASRPVFSYNEQFF.

The V gene is TRBV30, the J gene TRBJ2-7; 7 bases map to TRBD1. With V trimmed by 5 bases and J by 3 bases, 7 bases remained unmatched. The CDR3 is made up of 13 amino acids. Germline CDR1 and CDR2: GTSNPN and SVGIG (reference sequence). The CDR3 region is CAWADRRYYEQYF. In DNA form, the CDR3 reads TGTGCCTGGGCGGACAGGCGGTACTACGAGCAGTACTTC.

The chain carries TRBV7-8 and TRBJ1-1, with D unclear. Germline assignment: CDR1 SGHVS and CDR2 FQNEAQ. The V end lost 5 bases, the J end lost 3 bases, and 10 bases lay between the germline ends. The CDR3 is made up of 13 amino acids. The CDR3 protein is CASSRGGDTEAFF. The CDR3 DNA reads as TGTGCCAGCAGCAGAGGAGGAGACACTGAAGCTTTCTTT. Full variable domain (outside the CDR3, taken from reference TRBV7-8 and TRBJ1-1): GAGVSQSPRYKVAKRGQDVALRCDPISGHVSLFWYQQALGQGPEFLTYFQNEAQLDKSGLPSDRFFAERPEGSVSTLKIQRTQQEDSAVYLCASSRGGDTEAFFGQGTRLTVV.

This clone has a handful of counts. This sequence joins TRBV28 and TRBJ2-3, with TRBD2 matching over 10 bases. Germline V gene sequence: CDR1 MDHEN, CDR2 SYDVKM. The CDR3 is 19 amino acids. V was pared by 3 bases and J by 2 bases, with 14 bases of the junction left unmatched. The CDR3 loop is CASSLGGLAGDLFTDTQYF. CDR3 sequence (DNA): TGTGCCAGCAGTTTGGGGGGTCTAGCGGGGGACCTCTTCACAGATACGCAGTATTTT.

The V call is TRBV2, the J call TRBJ2-1; 8 bases are shared with TRBD1. Losses at the gene ends were 4 bases for V and 9 bases for J; bases not matched to a gene: 14. The CDR3 is 16 amino acids. CDR1 SNHLY and CDR2 FYNNEI come from the germline V gene. CDR3 loop: CASSVVSTGAGGEQFF. The DNA for the CDR3 is TGTGCCAGCAGTGTGGTCTCGACAGGGGCAGGCGGTGAGCAGTTCTTC.

CDR3 DNA sequence: TGTGCCAGTAGTATGGGAGTGGGGTTCGAGTTCTTC. It encodes CASSMGVGFEFF. The chain combines TRBV19 with TRBJ2-1; a possible D gene is TRBD2 (5 bases). The germline CDR1 and CDR2 sequences are LNHDA and SQIVND (reference sequence). Trimming left V 3 bases short and J 14 bases short, with 14 bases between. CDR3 length: 12 residues.

This clone was seen just once. The genes are TRBV6-4 and TRBJ2-1, with 7 bases lining up with TRBD2. V lost 4 bases and J lost 4; bases outside the gene matches: 4. CDR3 length: 14 amino acids. Per germline, CDR1 MRHNA and CDR2 SNTAGT. CDR3 DNA sequence: TGTGCCAGCAGTGCCAGCGGGGAATACAATGAGCAGTTCTTC. Its translation: CASSASGEYNEQFF.

This clone qualifies as large (0.1 to 1%). The V call is TRBV5-6, the J call TRBJ1-5; D perhaps matches TRBD1 (5 bases). Germline V CDR1 and CDR2: SGHDT, YYEEEE. This CDR3 region has 16 residues. Between the trimmed V and J ends, which lost 0 bases and 3 bases, there was a span of 13 bases. This chain's CDR3 is CASSLAARAVNQPQHF. DNA for the CDR3: TGTGCCAGCAGCTTGGCGGCCAGGGCGGTCAATCAGCCCCAGCATTTT.

CDR3: CASSEWRGGAYSNQPQHF. CDR3 sequence (DNA): TGTGCCAGCAGTGAATGGCGCGGCGGTGCTTATAGCAATCAGCCCCAGCATTTT. V gene TRBV6-1 combines with J gene TRBJ1-5; D gene uncertain. CDR3 size: 18 residues. Germline lookup yields CDR1 MNHNS and CDR2 SASEGT. V shed 2 bases and J shed 0 bases, with 17 bases lying between them.

J is TRBJ2-7 and V is TRBV19; tentative D call: TRBD1 (5 bases). The V end was cut by 6 bases, the J end by 6 bases, with 15 bases between. The CDR3 spans 13 residues. CDR1 and CDR2 from the germline V gene are LNHDA and SQIVND (reference sequence). The CDR3 DNA reads TGTGCCAGTAGCCCGACTTTCAGGGTCGAGCAGTACTTC. This encodes CASSPTFRVEQYF.

DNA of the CDR3: TGTGCCAGCAGCTTAGCAGGGGGTACTGGAAACACCATATATTTT. This gives the protein CASSLAGGTGNTIYF. This sequence joins TRBV7-9 and TRBJ1-3, with D possibly matching TRBD1 (6 bases). V was pared by 0 bases and J by 2 bases, with 8 bases between. Germline CDR1 reads SEHNR; CDR2 reads FQNEAQ (reference sequence). The CDR3 totals 15 residues.

This clone was counted once. The chain recombines TRBV5-1 with TRBJ2-4; tentative D call: TRBD2 (6 bases). CDR1 and CDR2 from the germline V gene are SGHRS and YFSETQ. V lost 0 bases and J 3 bases, leaving 13 bases between the germline ends. This CDR3 region has 16 residues. CDR3: CASSLGVGDFKNIQYF. CDR3 nucleotides: TGCGCCAGCAGCTTGGGAGTGGGGGACTTCAAAAACATTCAGTACTTC.

The chain has TRBV6-1 and TRBJ2-3; D is undetermined. CDR1 and CDR2 from the germline V gene are MNHNS and SASEGT. The CDR3 has 16 residues. V was trimmed by 1 base and J by 3 bases, leaving 14 bases between them. The CDR3 DNA follows: TGTGCCAGCAGTGAAGGCTTAGGGCAATTAACAGATACGCAGTATTTT. Protein sequence: CASSEGLGQLTDTQYF.

This sequence joins TRBV28 and TRBJ2-7; D may be TRBD2 (6 bases). The CDR3 is made up of 14 amino acids. Germline V CDR1 and CDR2: MDHEN, SYDVKM. V was clipped by 2 bases and J by 2 bases, with 10 bases between them. The chain's CDR3 is CASSLRGSAYEQYF. The CDR3 DNA sequence: TGTGCCAGCAGTTTACGGGGGTCAGCCTACGAGCAGTACTTC.

This clone was picked up a small number of times. The rearrangement joins TRBV28 to TRBJ1-6, with 10 bases that match TRBD1. The CDR3 is 15 residues long. V trimming: 6 bases; J trimming: 5 bases; junction bases outside the gene matches: 4. Germline CDR1 reads MDHEN; CDR2 reads SYDVKM. CDR3: CASSSGQGDNSPLHF. DNA for the CDR3: TGTGCCAGCAGCTCAGGACAGGGGGATAATTCACCCCTCCACTTT.

The chain joins TRBV2 to TRBJ2-2; 13 positions match TRBD2. The CDR3 covers 17 residues. Germline values: CDR1 SNHLY, CDR2 FYNNEI. V lost 7 bases, J lost 4 bases, and 9 bases stayed unmatched. The CDR3 protein is CASIRALAGGRTGELFF. As DNA, the CDR3 is TGTGCCAGCATTCGGGCACTAGCGGGGGGGCGCACCGGGGAGCTGTTTTTT.